The 19 T cell receptor beta chains presented below share a single source sample, sequenced in a study of metastatic and nonmetastatic thyroid tumors. TCRdb reassembled clones from the PCR reads with MiXCR. The sample has approximately 15,000 clones, roughly a quarter seen once. No treatment of any kind had been given to any patient before thyroid surgery. The sample taken for sequencing was tumor tissue. These receptors came from a female donor with papillary thyroid cancer or a benign thyroid nodule (not recorded which). Some clones in this sample may be carry-over from other donors' samples.

This clone was found a few times. The junction shows a germline mismatch at one end, possibly a read error. V gene TRBV9 combines with J gene TRBJ1-1; D uncertain. The germline V gene encodes CDR1 SGDLS and CDR2 YYNGEE. The CDR3 is 12 amino acids. The CDR3 DNA reads TGCGCCAGCAGCTTTGGAGGGACTGAAGCTTTCTTT. It encodes CASSFGGTEAFF.

This clone was observed a few times. The chain employs TRBV6-2 or TRBV6-3 and TRBJ2-6, with D possibly matching TRBD1 (6 bases). The CDR3 is 15 amino acids. V shed 5 bases and J shed 0 bases, with 8 bases lying between them. Germline V gene data show CDR1 as MNHEY and CDR2 as SVGEGT. CDR3 sequence reads: CASSRGGSGANVLTF. Written as DNA, the CDR3 is TGTGCCAGCAGTAGAGGGGGCTCTGGGGCCAACGTCCTGACTTTC.

This clone came up many times. This chain joins TRBV27 and TRBJ2-1; tentatively, D is TRBD1 or TRBD2 (6 bases each). V was trimmed by 5 bases and J by 0 bases, leaving 17 bases between them. Germline V lookup: CDR1 MNHEY, CDR2 SMNVEV (reference sequence). This CDR3 spans 17 amino acids. CDR3 in amino acids: CASSGGAGPSSYNEQFF. Written as DNA, the CDR3 is TGTGCCAGCAGTGGGGGCGCGGGGCCAAGCTCCTACAATGAGCAGTTCTTC.

This chain joins TRBV5-8 and TRBJ1-2; the D is unclear. V was shortened by 1 base and J by 0 bases, with 10 bases between the two germline ends. The CDR3 totals 15 residues. Germline V gene sequence: CDR1 SGHTS, CDR2 YDEGEE. CDR3 in DNA: TGTGCCAGCAGCTTGTCCACAGAAGCTAACTATGGCTACACCTTC. Translation: CASSLSTEANYGYTF.

The rearrangement joins TRBV6-1 to TRBJ1-1, with a weak D call TRBD1 (6 bases). The V gene's germline CDR1 is MNHNS and CDR2 SASEGT. CDR3 length: 13 residues. V was trimmed by 11 bases and J by 0 bases, leaving 13 bases between them. The CDR3 sequence: CAVRGDMNTEAFF. The DNA of the CDR3 is TGTGCCGTCAGAGGGGACATGAACACTGAAGCTTTCTTT.

J is TRBJ1-5 and V is TRBV20-1; D is unresolved. This CDR3 has 13 residues. Trimming removed 1 base from V and 3 bases from J, with 7 bases in between. CDR1 is DFQATT and CDR2 is SNEGSKA in the germline V gene (reference sequence). CDR3 loop: CSARGPNNQPQHF. CDR3 in DNA: TGCAGTGCTAGAGGGCCGAACAATCAGCCCCAGCATTTT.

This clone was seen ten or more times. This sample also contains other DNA sequences that code for the same CDR3. Here the CDR3 reads CASSIGLTNEKLFF. The CDR3, as DNA: TGTGCCAGTAGTATAGGGTTAACTAATGAAAAACTGTTTTTT. The chain links TRBV19 to TRBJ1-4, with D unclear. V lost 1 base and J 1 base, leaving 4 bases between the germline ends. Germline CDR1 is LNHDA and CDR2 is SQIVND (reference sequence). This CDR3 is built from 14 residues.

The gene calls are TRBV5-1 and TRBJ1-6; D remains ambiguous. There are 13 residues in the CDR3. V was trimmed by 1 base and J by 9 bases, leaving 8 bases between them. The germline V gene encodes CDR1 SGHRS and CDR2 YFSETQ. The CDR3 nucleotides read TGCGCCAGCAGCTTGCTTGGGCCTTCACCCCTCCACTTT. Translation gives CASSLLGPSPLHF.

This chain joins TRBV6-1 and TRBJ2-7; 11 nucleotides line up with TRBD1. Germline CDR1 reads MNHNS; CDR2 reads SASEGT. This CDR3 has 14 amino acids. J lost 4 bases, V lost 7 bases, and 6 bases had no gene match. CDR3 residues: CASTPGTGGYEQYF. CDR3 sequence (DNA): TGTGCCAGCACCCCCGGGACAGGGGGTTACGAGCAGTACTTC.

This clone is medium-sized. The chain is built from TRBV6-2 or TRBV6-3 and TRBJ2-7; D uncertain. The CDR3 runs 14 residues. Germline lookup yields CDR1 MNHEY and CDR2 SVGEGT. Trimming removed 5 bases from V and 0 bases from J, with 11 bases in between. The CDR3 DNA reads TGTGCCAGCAGTCACCCGGGCCTCTCCTACGAGCAGTACTTC. The encoded protein is CASSHPGLSYEQYF.

This clone was observed a few times. In nucleotides, the CDR3 is TGTGCCAGCAGTTCAACTCGGACAGGCCTACCTTTGGCCCTCCACTTT. It is translated as CASSSTRTGLPLALHF. The chain couples TRBV12-3 or TRBV12-4 to TRBJ1-6; TRBD1 agrees at 7 bases. The CDR3 length is 16 residues. V was pared by 4 bases and J by 14 bases, with 17 bases of the junction left unmatched.

This sequence joins TRBV5-1 and TRBJ1-3; D possibly corresponds to TRBD1 (6 bases). Trimming pared 4 bases from V and 3 bases from J, leaving 17 bases between. Germline V gives CDR1 SGHRS, CDR2 YFSETQ. The CDR3 spans 16 residues. The CDR3: CASSLSGGPYGNTIYF. The CDR3 region has the DNA TGCGCCAGCAGCCTCAGCGGGGGGCCGTATGGAAACACCATATATTTT.

Judged by abundance, this clone is medium-sized. This sequence joins TRBV20-1 and TRBJ1-1; D might be TRBD1 (6 bases). Trimming took off 6 bases at V and 0 bases at J, with 17 bases between the two ends. The CDR3 totals 15 residues. Germline CDR1 and CDR2: DFQATT and SNEGSKA (reference sequence). The CDR3 here is CSAGGGDLMNTEAFF. Written as DNA, the CDR3 is TGCAGTGCGGGAGGGGGGGATTTAATGAACACTGAAGCTTTCTTT.

Sample share makes this clone medium-sized. V gene TRBV9 combines with J gene TRBJ1-4; TRBD1 matches 7 bases. The CDR3 totals 15 residues. Germline values: CDR1 SGDLS, CDR2 YYNGEE. V lost 0 bases to trimming and J lost 8 bases; unmatched junction nucleotides: 7. The CDR3 DNA reads TGTGCCAGCAGCGTAGCTGGGACAGTCTCCGAAAAACTGTTTTTT. This codes for CASSVAGTVSEKLFF.

This clone was counted ten times or more. This sequence joins TRBV9 and TRBJ1-5; TRBD1 matches 7 bases. The CDR3 has 14 residues. Germline assignment: CDR1 SGDLS and CDR2 YYNGEE. V gave up 2 bases and J gave up 4 bases; unmatched junction bases: 3. CDR3 sequence (DNA): TGTGCCAGCAGCGTGGGACAGCAGAATCAGCCCCAGCATTTT. This encodes CASSVGQQNQPQHF. The full variable domain, with the rest looked up from reference TRBV9 and TRBJ1-5, is DSGVTQTPKHLITATGQRVTLRCSPRSGDLSVYWYQQSLDQGLQFLIQYYNGEERAKGNILERFSAQQFPDLHSELNLSSLELGDSALYFCASSVGQQNQPQHFGDGTRLSIL.

The gene calls are TRBV6-6 and TRBJ1-2; 7 bases line up with TRBD1. V was clipped by 0 bases and J by 12 bases; unmatched bases: 7. Germline V gives CDR1 MNHNY, CDR2 SVGAGI (reference sequence). The CDR3 has 13 amino acids. Here the CDR3 reads CASSYSDRPDNTF. The CDR3 coding sequence is TGTGCCAGCAGTTACTCGGACAGGCCCGACAACACCTTC.

The rearrangement links TRBV4-2 to TRBJ1-4; 9 bases agree with TRBD1. V gave up 2 bases and J gave up 9 bases; unmatched junction bases: 7. From germline, CDR1 is LGHNA and CDR2 YNFKEQ. This CDR3 has 15 amino acids. CDR3 protein: CASSQSGTGPKKLFF. CDR3 DNA sequence: TGTGCCAGCAGCCAATCCGGGACAGGGCCCAAAAAACTGTTTTTT.

The rearrangement joins TRBV6-2 or TRBV6-3 to TRBJ2-7; D is possibly TRBD2 (6 bases). The CDR3 extends over 13 amino acids. Germline V gene lookup returns CDR1 MNHEY and CDR2 SVGEGT. Trimming took off 9 bases at V and 2 bases at J, with 14 bases between the two ends. The CDR3 sequence is CASRDWRTYEQYF. The CDR3 nucleotides are TGTGCCAGTAGGGACTGGAGAACCTACGAGCAGTACTTC.

Sample share makes this clone medium-sized. The rearrangement joins TRBV20-1 to TRBJ2-5; weak D call: TRBD1 (5 bases). The V gene's germline CDR1 is DFQATT and CDR2 SNEGSKA (reference sequence). The CDR3 runs to 14 residues. The V gene lost 5 bases and the J gene lost 2 bases, with 15 bases spanning the gap. The CDR3 nucleotides read TGCAGTGCTCCGTCGCGACAGATACAAGAGACCCAGTACTTC. Its protein is CSAPSRQIQETQYF.